The text below deals with one T cell receptor (beta chain). Its target is not known. The authors extracted RNA and reverse transcribed it into cDNA as the sequencing template. This table comes from immunoSEQ multiplex PCR, and its TCRdb copy is limited to in-frame clones, with some not included. The sample lists around 270,000 clones, roughly 60% occurring once. This record comes from a study of CD8+ T cells in alopecia areata. Study overall: Treated patients received oral tofacitinib, 5 to 10 mg twice daily.

The treatment here: oral pan-JAK inhibitor, 5-10 mg twice daily. Researchers took lesional scalp punch biopsies and peripheral blood from people who were alopecia areata patients. Isolation of CD4+ and CD8+ T cells from PBMCs was achieved by sorting. Study findings and constraints: Resident alphabeta T-cell populations of normal skin are likewise subject to sequencing in scalp samples.

CDR3 length equals 17 residues. In germline, CDR1 is SGHDN, CDR2 FVKESK. V was pared by 6 bases and J by 1 base, with 19 bases between. The sequencing here drew on CD4+ T cells sorted from blood, taken at week 24, from a patient treated with tofacitinib. The J gene is TRBJ2-1, the V gene TRBV14; possible D gene TRBD1, 6 bases. The origin of this receptor is a human donor with alopecia areata. The CDR3 protein is CASRLREYRVSYNEQFF. The CDR3 nucleotides are TGTGCCAGCAGACTTCGAGAATACAGGGTTTCCTACAATGAGCAGTTCTTC.